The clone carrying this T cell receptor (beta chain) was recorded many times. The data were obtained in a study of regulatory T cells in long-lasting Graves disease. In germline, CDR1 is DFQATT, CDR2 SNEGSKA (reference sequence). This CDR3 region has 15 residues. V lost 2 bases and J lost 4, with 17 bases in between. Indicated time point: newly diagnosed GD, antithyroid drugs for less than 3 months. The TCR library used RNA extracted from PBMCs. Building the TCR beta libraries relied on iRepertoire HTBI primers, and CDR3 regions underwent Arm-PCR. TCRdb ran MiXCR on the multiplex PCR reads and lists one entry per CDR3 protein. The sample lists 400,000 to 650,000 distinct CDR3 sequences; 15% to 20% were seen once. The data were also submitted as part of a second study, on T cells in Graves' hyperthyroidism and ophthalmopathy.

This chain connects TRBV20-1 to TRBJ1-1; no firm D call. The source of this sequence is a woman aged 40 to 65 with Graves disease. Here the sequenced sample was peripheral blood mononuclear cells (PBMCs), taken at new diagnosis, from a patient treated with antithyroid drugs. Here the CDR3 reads CSARPLGVGRTEAFF. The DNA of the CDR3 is TGCAGTGCTAGACCCCTCGGGGTAGGCCGCACTGAAGCTTTCTTT.